This T cell receptor beta chain was sequenced during a study of blood T cell repertoires in COVID-19. This clone came up once. Participants were placed into cohorts based on the clinical history they reported. Before being deemed recovered, Cohort 3 donors had two negative PCRs, clearance, or symptom resolution. Authors' analysis steps: Reference gene primer amplification in the assay estimated nucleated cell counts. The assay was immunoSEQ multiplex PCR, and TCRdb's table has in-frame clones only and misses some. D and trimming were read from the DNA, whereas the V and J calls and clone size are those reported in that table. The table has hundreds of thousands of clones, approximately 90% seen once. The TCR comes from a woman aged 50 to 60 who had recovered from COVID-19. The material sequenced was PBMCs or T cells enriched from blood (not recorded which).

CDR3 nucleotide sequence: TGTGCCAGCAGTTTATATCAGGGCTCCTATAATTCACCCCTCCACTTT. Its protein product is CASSLYQGSYNSPLHF. The chain couples TRBV27 to TRBJ1-6; tentatively, D is TRBD1 (5 bases). The length of the CDR3 is 16 residues. Germline assignment: CDR1 MNHEY and CDR2 SMNVEV (reference sequence). The V gene lost 1 base and the J gene lost 0 bases, with 7 bases spanning the gap.